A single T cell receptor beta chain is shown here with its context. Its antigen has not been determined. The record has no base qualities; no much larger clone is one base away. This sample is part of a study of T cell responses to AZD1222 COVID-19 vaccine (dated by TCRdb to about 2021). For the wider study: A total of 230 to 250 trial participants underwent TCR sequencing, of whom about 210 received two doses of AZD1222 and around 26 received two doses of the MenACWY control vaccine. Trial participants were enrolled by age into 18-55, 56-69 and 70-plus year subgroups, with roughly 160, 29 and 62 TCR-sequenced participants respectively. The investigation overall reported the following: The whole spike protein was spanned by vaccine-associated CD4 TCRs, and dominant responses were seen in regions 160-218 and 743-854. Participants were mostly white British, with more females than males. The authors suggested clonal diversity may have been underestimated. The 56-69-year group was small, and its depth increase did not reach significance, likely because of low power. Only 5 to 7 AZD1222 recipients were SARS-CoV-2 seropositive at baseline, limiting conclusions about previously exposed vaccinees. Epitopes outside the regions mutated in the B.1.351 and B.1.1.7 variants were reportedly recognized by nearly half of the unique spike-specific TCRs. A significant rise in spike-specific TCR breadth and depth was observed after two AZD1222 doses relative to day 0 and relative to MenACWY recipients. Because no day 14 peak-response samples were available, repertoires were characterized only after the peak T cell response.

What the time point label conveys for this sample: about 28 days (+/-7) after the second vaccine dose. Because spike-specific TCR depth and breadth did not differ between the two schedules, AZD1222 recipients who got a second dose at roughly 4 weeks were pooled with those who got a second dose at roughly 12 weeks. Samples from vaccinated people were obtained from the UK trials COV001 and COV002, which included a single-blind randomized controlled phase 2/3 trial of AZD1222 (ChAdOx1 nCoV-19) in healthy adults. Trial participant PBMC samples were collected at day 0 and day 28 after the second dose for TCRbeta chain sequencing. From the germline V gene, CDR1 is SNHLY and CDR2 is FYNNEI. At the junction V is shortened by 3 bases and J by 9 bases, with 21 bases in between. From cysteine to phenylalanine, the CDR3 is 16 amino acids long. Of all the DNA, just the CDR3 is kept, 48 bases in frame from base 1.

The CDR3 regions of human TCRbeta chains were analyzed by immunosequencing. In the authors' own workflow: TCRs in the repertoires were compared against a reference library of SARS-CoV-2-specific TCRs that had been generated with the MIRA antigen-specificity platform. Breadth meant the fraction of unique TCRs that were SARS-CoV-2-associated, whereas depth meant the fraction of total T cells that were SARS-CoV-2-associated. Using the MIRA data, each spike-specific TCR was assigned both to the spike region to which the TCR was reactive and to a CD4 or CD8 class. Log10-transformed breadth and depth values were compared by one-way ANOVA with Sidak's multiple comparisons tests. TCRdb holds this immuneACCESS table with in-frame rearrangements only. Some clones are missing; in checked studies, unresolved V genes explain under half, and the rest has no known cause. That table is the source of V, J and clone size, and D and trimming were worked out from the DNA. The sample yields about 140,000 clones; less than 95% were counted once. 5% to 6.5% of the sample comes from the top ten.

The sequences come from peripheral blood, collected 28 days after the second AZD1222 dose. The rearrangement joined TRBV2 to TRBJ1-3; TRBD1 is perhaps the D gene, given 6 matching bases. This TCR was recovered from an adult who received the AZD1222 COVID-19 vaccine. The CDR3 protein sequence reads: CASSDGRLDQGSTIYF. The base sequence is TGTGCCAGCAGTGACGGTCGACTCGATCAGGGGAGCACCATATATTTT.